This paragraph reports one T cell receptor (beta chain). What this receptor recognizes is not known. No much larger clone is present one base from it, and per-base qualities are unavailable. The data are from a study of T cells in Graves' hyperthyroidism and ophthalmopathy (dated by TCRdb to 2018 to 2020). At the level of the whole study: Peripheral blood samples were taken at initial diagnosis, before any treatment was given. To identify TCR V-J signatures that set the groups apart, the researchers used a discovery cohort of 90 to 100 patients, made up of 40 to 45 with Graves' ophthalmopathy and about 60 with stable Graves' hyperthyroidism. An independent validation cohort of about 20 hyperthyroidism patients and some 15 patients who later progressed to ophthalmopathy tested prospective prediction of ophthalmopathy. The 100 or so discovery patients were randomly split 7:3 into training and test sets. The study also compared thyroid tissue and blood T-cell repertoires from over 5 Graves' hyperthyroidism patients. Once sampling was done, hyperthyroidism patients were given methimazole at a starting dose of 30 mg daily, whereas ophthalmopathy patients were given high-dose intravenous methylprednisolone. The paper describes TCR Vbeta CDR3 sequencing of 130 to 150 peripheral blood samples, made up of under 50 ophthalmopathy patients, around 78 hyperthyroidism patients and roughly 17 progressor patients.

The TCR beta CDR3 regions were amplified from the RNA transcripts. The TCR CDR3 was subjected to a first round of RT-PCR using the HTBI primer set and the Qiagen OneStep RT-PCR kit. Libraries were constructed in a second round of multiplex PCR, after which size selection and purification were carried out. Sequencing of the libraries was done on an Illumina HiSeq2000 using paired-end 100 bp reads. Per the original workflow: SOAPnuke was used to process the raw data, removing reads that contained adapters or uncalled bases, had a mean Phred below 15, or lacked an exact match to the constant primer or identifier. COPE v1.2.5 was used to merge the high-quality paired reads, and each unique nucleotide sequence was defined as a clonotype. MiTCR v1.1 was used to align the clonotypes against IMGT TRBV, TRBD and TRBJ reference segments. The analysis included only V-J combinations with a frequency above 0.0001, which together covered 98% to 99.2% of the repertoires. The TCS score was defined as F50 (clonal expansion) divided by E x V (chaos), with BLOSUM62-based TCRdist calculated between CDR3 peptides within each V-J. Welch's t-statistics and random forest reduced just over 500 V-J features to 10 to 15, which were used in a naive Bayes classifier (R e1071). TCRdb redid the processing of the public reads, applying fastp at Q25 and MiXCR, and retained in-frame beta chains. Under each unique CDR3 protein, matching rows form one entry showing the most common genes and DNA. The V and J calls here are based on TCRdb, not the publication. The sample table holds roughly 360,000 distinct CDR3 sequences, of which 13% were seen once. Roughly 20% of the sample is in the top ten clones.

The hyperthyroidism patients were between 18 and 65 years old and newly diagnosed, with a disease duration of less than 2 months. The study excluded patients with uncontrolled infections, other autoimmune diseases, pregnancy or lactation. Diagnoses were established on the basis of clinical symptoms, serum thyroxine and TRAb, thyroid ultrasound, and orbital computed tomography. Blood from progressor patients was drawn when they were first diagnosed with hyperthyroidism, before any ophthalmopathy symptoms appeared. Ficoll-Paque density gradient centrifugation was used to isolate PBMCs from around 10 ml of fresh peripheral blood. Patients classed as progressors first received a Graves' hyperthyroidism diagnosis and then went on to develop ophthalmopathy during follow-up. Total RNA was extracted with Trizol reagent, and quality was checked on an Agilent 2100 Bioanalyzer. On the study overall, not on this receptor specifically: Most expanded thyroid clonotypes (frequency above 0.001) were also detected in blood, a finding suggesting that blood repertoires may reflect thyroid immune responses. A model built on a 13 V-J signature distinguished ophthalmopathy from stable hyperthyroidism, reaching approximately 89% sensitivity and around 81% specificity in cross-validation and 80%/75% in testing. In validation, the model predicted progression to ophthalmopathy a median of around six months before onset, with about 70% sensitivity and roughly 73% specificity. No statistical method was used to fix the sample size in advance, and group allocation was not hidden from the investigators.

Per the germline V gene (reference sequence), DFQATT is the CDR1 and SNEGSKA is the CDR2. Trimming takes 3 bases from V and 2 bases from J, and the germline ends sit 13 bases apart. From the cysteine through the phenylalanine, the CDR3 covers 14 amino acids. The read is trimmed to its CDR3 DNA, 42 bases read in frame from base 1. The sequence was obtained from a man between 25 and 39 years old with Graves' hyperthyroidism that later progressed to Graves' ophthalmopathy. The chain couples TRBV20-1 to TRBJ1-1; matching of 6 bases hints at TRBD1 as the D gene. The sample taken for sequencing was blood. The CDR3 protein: CSASPDRTNTEAFF. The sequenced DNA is TGCAGTGCTAGTCCCGACAGGACTAACACTGAAGCTTTCTTT.